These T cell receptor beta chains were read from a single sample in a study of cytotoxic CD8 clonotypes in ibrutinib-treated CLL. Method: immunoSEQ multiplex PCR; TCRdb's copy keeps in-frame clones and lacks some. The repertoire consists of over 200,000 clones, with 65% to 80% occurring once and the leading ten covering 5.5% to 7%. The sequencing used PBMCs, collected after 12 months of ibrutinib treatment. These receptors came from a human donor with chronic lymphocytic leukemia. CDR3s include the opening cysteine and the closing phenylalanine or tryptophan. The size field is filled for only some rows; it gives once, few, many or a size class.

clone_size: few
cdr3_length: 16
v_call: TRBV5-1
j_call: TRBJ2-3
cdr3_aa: CASSVRRQGGTDTQYF

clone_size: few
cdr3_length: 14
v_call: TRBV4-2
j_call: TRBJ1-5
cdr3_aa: CASSHADSNQPQHF

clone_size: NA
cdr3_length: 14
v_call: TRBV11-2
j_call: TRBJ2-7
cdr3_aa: CASSFYGGGNEQYF

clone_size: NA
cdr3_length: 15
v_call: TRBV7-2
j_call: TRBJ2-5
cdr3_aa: CASSLGSGSRETQYF

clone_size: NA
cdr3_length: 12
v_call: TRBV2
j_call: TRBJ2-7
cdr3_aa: CASNQGSYEQYF

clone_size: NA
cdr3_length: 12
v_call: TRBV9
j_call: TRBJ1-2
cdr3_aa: CASSADFWGYTF

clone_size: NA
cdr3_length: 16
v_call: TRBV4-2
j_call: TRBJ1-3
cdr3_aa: CASSQAGTQVRNTIYF

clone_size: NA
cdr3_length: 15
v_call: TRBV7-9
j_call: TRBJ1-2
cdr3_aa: CASSLEVSGAYGYTF

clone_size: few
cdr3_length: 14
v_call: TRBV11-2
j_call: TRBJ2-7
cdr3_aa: CASSLDQGWYEQYF

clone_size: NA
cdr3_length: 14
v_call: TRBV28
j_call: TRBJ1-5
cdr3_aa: CASSPRSSNQPQHF

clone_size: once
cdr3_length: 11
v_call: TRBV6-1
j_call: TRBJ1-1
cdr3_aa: CASIRNTEAFF

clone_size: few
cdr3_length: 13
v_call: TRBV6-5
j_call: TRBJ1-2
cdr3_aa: CASSPGGGYGYTF

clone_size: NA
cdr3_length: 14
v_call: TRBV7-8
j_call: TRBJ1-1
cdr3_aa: CASGPGLLNTEAFF

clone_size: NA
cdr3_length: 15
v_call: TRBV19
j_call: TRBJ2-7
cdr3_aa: CASSIGSSGNYEQYF

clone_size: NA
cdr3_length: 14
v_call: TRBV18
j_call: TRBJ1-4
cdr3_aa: CASSTGTGPEKLFF

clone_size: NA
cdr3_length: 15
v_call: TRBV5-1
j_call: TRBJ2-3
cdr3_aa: CASSPPGPRTDTQYF

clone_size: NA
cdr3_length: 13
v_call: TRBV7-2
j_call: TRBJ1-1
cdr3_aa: CASSLELNTEAFF

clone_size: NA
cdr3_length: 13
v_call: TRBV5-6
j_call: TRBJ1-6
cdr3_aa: CASSLPGNSPLHF

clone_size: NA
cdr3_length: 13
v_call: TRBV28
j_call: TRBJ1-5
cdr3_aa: CASGLRSNQPQHF

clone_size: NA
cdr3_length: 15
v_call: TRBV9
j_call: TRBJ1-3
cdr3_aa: CASSVGGGGGNTIYF

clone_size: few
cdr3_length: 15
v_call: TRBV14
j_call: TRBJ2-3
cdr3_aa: CASSPKLLQADTQYF

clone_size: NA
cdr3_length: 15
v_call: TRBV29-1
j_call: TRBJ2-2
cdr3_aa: CSVPGWGRNTGELFF

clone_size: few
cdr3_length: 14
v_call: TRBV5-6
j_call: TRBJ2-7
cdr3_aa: CASSLRTGSQEQYF

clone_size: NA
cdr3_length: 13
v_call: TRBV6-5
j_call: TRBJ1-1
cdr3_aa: CASSPRSGPALLF

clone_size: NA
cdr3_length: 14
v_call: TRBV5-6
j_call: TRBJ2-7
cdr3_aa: CASSLSLAGAEQYF

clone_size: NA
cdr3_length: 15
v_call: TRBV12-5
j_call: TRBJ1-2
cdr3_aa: CASGLAPVGNYGYTF

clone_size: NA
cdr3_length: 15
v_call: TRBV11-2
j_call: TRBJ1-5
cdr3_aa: CASSLSDSSNQPQHF

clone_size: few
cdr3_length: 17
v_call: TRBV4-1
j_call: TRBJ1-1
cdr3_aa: CASSPPQLGTVGTEAFF

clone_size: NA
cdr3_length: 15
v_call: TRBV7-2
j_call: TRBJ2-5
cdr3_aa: CASSSTGREAETQYF

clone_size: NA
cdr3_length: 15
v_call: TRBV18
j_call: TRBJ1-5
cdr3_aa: CASSRTENSNQPQHF

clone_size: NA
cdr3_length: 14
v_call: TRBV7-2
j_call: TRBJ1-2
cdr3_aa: CASSLGGRGYGYTF

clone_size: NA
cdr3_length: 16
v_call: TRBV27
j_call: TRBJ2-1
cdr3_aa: CASSLFEGISYNEQFF

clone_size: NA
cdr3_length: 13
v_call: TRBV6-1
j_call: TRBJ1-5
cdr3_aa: CASRATGVQPQHF

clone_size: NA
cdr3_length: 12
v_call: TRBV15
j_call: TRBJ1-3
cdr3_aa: CATSLSGNTIYF

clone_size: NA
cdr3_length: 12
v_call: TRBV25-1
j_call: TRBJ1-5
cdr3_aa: CASNRQNQPQHF

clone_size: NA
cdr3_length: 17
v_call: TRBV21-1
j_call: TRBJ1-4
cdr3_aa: CASSKAQGGRPNEKLFF

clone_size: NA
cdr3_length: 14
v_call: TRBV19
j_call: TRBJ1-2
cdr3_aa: CASMRTTALYGYTF